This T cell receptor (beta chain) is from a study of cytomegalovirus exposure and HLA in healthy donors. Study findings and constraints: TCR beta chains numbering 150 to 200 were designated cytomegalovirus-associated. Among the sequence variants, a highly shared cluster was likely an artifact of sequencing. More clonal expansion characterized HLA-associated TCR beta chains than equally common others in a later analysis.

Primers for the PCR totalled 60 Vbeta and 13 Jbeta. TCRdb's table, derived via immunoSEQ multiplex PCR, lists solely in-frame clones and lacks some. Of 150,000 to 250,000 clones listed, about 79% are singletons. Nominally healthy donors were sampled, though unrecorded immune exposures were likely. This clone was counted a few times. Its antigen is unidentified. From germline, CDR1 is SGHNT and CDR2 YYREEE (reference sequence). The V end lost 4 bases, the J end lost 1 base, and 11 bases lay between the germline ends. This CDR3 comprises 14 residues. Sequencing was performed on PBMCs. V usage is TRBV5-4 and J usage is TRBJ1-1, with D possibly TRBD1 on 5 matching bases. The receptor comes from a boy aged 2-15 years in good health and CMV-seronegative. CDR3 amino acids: CASSPGVENTEAFF. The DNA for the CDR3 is TGTGCCAGCAGCCCGGGGGTAGAGAACACTGAAGCTTTCTTT.